The T cell receptor beta chain described here comes from a study of T cells in Graves' hyperthyroidism and ophthalmopathy. There are many counts of this clonotype. Germline V gene sequence: CDR1 GTSNPN, CDR2 SVGIG (reference sequence). This CDR3 spans 11 amino acids. Deletions cut 0 bases from V and 11 bases from J, with 10 bases between. The investigators amplified TCR beta CDR3 regions from RNA transcripts. The TCR CDR3 was amplified in a first-round RT-PCR using the HTBI primer set. TCRdb independently ran MiXCR on the multiplex PCR reads; one entry per CDR3 protein. The data contain some 600,000 distinct CDR3 sequences, 14% of them singletons. It was uncontrolled infection, other autoimmune disease, pregnancy or lactation that excluded patients. Cells are PBMCs isolated from approximately 9.2 ml of fresh blood.

Material for sequencing was blood. This chain links TRBV30 with TRBJ1-1, with D maybe TRBD1 (5 bases). The source is a woman between 25 and 40 years old with Graves' hyperthyroidism that later progressed to Graves' ophthalmopathy. CDR3 residues: CAWSVQAVAFF. The CDR3 DNA reads TGTGCCTGGAGTGTACAGGCAGTGGCTTTCTTT.